This TCR beta chain was sequenced during a study of cytomegalovirus exposure and HLA in healthy donors. Each donor's status was that of a healthy bone marrow donor. The PCR had 60 Vbeta and 13 Jbeta primers. Profiling relied on immunoSEQ multiplex PCR, and the TCRdb table lists in-frame clones only, not all of them. The table shows about 60,000 clones, with roughly 80% occurring only once. V was shortened by 4 bases and J by 2 bases, with 11 bases between the two germline ends. Per germline, CDR1 MNHEY and CDR2 SMNVEV (reference sequence). The CDR3 totals 14 residues. The receptor was derived from a woman in her thirties or forties in good health and CMV-seropositive. The chain has TRBV27 and TRBJ2-5, with a weak D call TRBD2 (6 bases). The sequenced sample was PBMCs. The CDR3 DNA reads as TGTGCCAGCAGTTATACGGGACTTCAAGAGACCCAGTACTTC. Translating gives CASSYTGLQETQYF.